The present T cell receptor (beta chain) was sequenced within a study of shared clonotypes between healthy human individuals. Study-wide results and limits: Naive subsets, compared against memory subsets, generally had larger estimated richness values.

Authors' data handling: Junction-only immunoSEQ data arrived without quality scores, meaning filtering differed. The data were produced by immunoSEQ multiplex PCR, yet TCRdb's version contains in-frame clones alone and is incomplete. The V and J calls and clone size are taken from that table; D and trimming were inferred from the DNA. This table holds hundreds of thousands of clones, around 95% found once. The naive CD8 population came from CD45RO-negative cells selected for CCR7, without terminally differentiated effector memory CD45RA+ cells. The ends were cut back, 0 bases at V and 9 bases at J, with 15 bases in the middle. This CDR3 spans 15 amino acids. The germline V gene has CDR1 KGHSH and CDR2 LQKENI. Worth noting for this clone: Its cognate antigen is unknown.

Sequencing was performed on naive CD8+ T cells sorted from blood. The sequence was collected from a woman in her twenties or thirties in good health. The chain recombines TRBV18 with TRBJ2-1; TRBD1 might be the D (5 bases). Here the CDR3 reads CASSPPVDTTGEQFF. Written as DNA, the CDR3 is TGTGCCAGCTCACCACCGGTGGACACCACCGGTGAGCAGTTCTTC. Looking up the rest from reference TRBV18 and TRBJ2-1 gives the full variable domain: NAGVMQNPRHLVRRRGQEARLRCSPMKGHSHVYWYRQLPEEGLKFMVYLQKENIIDESGMPKERFSAEFPKEGPSILRIQQVVRGDSAAYFCASSPPVDTTGEQFFGPGTRLTVL.